This TCR beta chain was captured in a study of T-cell memory formation after mild COVID-19. Study information: Most TCR clusters belonged to a single donor.

TCRdb re-derived calls from the 5' RACE reads in MiXCR, one entry per CDR3 protein. The top ten hold around an eighth of the sample, which has fewer than 500,000 distinct CDR3 sequences, around a quarter seen once. CDR3 length: 13 residues. Germline CDR1 and CDR2: SQVTM and ANQGSEA. V was trimmed by 4 bases and J by 7 bases, leaving 11 bases between them. This clonotype was observed a few times. What it recognizes is unknown. Study-wide findings and caveats: Day 15 to 85 contractors were CD4/CD8 balanced; later expanders leaned CD4+.

The V gene is TRBV29-1, the J gene TRBJ1-6; D is undetermined. The origin of this receptor is an adult woman who had mild COVID-19 (a few samples of this study predate the infection). Cell type and time point are not known. The sequenced material came from PBMCs or a T cell subset sorted from them (not recorded which). The CDR3 DNA is TGCAGCGTTGGGGCAGCAAAGAATTCACCCCTCCACTTT. Residues: CSVGAAKNSPLHF. Variable domain in full (rest from reference TRBV29-1 and TRBJ1-6): SAVISQKPSRDICQRGTSLTIQCQVDSQVTMMFWYRQQPGQSLTLIATANQGSEATYESGFVIDKFPISRPNLTFSTLTVSNMSPEDSSIYLCSVGAAKNSPLHFGNGTRLTVT.